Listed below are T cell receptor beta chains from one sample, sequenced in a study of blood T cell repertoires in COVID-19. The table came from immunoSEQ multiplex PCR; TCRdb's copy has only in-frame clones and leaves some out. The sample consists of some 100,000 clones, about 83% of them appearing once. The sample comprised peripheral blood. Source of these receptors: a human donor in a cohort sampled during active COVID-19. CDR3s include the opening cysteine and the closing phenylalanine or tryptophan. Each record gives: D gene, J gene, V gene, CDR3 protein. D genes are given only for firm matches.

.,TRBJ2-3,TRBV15,CATSLSRDTQYF
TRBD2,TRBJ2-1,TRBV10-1,CASSEMTSGDNYNEQFF
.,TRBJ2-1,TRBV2,CASSDTIRGNEQFF
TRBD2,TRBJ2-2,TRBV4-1,CASSHGGAGTGELFF
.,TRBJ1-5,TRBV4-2,CASSQVQESNQPQHF
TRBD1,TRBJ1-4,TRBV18,CASSPAGGHDATNEKLFF
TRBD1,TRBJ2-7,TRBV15,CATSRDRGGEQYF
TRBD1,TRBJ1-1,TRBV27,CASSSGQLNTEAFF
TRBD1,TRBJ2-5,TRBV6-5,CASNQGVGQYF
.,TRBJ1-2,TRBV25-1,CASFWQGYTF
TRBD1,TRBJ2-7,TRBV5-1,CASSLGTGTAFYEQYF
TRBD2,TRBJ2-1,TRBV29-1,CSVGLGLAGPEQFF
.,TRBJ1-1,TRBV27,CATQGKGTEAFF
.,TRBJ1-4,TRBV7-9,CASSSSLRVEKLFF
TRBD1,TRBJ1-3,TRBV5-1,CASSPTTAGGPAGNTIYF
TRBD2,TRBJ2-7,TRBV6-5,CASSPSGTYEQYF
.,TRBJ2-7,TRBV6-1,CASSELQDSDEQYF
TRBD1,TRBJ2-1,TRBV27,CASSLSRQGARFF
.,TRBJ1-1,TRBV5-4,CASSLEGLKAFF
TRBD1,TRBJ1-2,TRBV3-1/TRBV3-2,CASSRDREAGYTF
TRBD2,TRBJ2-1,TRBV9,CASSVGLAGGNNEQFF
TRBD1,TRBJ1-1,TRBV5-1,CASSLDRGTEAFF
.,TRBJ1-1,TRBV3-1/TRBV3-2,CASSRQNTEAFF
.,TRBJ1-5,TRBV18,CASSPQQGHSQPQHF
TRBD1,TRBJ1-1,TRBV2,CASSERHFEVRRGTEAFF
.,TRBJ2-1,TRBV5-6,CASSLAGAGEQFF
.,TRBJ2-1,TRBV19,CASSQDSYNEQFF
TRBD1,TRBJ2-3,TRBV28,CASSSLGTGVKDTQYF
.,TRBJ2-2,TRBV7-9,CASSLGRNTGELFF
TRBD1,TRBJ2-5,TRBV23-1,CASSQSDRVETQYF
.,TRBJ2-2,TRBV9,CASSAGLHTGELFF
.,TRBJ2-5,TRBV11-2,CASNSGVETQYF
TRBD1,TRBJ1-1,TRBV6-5,CASSYSITGGTEAFF
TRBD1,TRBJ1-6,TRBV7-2,CASSSDRVNSPLHF
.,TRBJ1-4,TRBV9,CASSVGQVNEKLFF
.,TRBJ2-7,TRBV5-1,CASSLPPGSVEQYF
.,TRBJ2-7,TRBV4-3,CASSQEGTSSYEQYF
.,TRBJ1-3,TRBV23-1,CASSHSGVLSGNTIYF
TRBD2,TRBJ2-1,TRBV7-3,CASSLSVGLAGGEQFF
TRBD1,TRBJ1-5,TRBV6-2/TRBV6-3,CASSWTGLSNQPQHF
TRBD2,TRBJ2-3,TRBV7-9,CASSLRGTTLQDTQYF
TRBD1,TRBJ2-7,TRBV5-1,CASSFRGQPSGEQYF
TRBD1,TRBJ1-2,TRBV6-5,CASSRTGTSYGYTF
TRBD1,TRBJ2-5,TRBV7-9,CASSLAGTGGGETQYF
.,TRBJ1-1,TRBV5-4,CASSPYRSGGDTEAFF
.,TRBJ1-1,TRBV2,CASRLGLNTEAFF
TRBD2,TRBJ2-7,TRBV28,CASSLGGRAGDEQYF
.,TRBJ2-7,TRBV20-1,CSASSRQSYEQYF
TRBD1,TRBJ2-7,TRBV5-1,CASSSDRVVYEQYF
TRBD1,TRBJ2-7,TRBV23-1,CASTHPRDRGHDSHEQYF
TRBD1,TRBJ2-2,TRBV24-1,CATSDWGQGSTGELFF
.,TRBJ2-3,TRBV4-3,CASSQDRFEDSVTDTQYF
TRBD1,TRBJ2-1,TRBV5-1,CASSWGGTGVNEQFF
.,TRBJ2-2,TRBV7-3,CASSSTVTGELFF
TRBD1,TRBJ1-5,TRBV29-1,CSVRDSNNQPQHF
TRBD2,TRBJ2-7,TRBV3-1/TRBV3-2,CASSQGGAGMYEQYF
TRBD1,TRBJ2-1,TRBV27,CASSPQGAYNEQFF